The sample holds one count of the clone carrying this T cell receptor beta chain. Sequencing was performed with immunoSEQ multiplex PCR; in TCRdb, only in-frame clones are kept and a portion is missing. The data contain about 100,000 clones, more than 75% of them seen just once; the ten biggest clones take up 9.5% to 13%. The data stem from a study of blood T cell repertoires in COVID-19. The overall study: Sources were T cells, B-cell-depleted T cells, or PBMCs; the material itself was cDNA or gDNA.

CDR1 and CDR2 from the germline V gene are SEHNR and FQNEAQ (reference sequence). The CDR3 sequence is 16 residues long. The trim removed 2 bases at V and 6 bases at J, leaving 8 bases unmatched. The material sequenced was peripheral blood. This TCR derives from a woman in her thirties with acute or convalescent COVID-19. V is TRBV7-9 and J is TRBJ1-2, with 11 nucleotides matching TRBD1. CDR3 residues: CASSLKGTGGEDGYTF. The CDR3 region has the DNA TGTGCCAGCAGCTTAAAAGGGACAGGGGGTGAGGATGGCTACACCTTC.